The rows below give T cell receptor beta chains drawn from one sample of a study of response to subunit inactivated influenza vaccine. TCRdb re-called the RT-PCR reads with MiXCR, one entry per CDR3 protein. The data hold fewer than 600,000 distinct CDR3 sequences, with roughly 7.6% observed a single time. This specimen consisted of PBMCs from blood, obtained roughly 24 months after vaccination. These receptors all stem from a man between 50 and 75 years old who received an inactivated influenza vaccine. The CDR3 runs from the conserved cysteine through the conserved F or W. Fields, in order: clone size, J gene, D gene, V gene, CDR3 protein, CDR3 DNA. A D gene is named only where the DNA matches it firmly. Size is omitted from some rows. Given values are once, few, many or a class for expanded clones.

clone size: few
J gene: TRBJ2-5
D gene: TRBD1
V gene: TRBV20-1
CDR3 protein: CSARSGARGLSIETQYF
CDR3 DNA: TGCAGTGCTAGATCGGGGGCCAGGGGGCTTTCTATCGAGACCCAGTACTTC

clone size: few
J gene: TRBJ2-7
D gene: .
V gene: TRBV20-1
CDR3 protein: CSASGPTYEQYF
CDR3 DNA: TGCAGTGCTTCCGGGCCGACCTACGAGCAGTACTTC

clone size: many
J gene: TRBJ1-1
D gene: .
V gene: TRBV6-5
CDR3 protein: CASRSNTEAFF
CDR3 DNA: TGTGCCAGCAGATCTAACACTGAAGCTTTCTTT

clone size: many
J gene: TRBJ2-3
D gene: .
V gene: TRBV9
CDR3 protein: CASSVQGYTDTQYF
CDR3 DNA: TGTGCCAGCAGCGTGCAGGGGTACACAGATACGCAGTATTTT

clone size: many
J gene: TRBJ1-1
D gene: .
V gene: TRBV20-1
CDR3 protein: CSARPRGSTEAFF
CDR3 DNA: TGCAGTGCCAGACCAAGAGGAAGTACTGAAGCTTTCTTT

clone size: few
J gene: TRBJ2-5
D gene: .
V gene: TRBV6-2/TRBV6-3
CDR3 protein: CASRRDPLQETQYF
CDR3 DNA: TGTGCCAGCAGGCGGGACCCTCTCCAAGAGACCCAGTACTTC

clone size: few
J gene: TRBJ1-1
D gene: TRBD1
V gene: TRBV4-1
CDR3 protein: CASSQERTGKNTEAFF
CDR3 DNA: TGCGCCAGCAGCCAAGAACGGACAGGGAAGAACACTGAAGCTTTCTTT

clone size: .
J gene: TRBJ1-4
D gene: .
V gene: TRBV23-1
CDR3 protein: CASSTGSRLMKNCFF
CDR3 DNA: .

clone size: .
J gene: TRBJ2-3
D gene: TRBD2
V gene: TRBV28
CDR3 protein: CASSLAGATVDTQYF
CDR3 DNA: TGTGCCAGCAGTCTAGCGGGAGCCACGGTGGATACGCAGTATTTT

clone size: many
J gene: TRBJ1-6
D gene: TRBD1
V gene: TRBV28
CDR3 protein: CATFKPGQVNSPLHF
CDR3 DNA: TGTGCCACCTTTAAACCGGGACAGGTTAATTCACCCCTCCACTTT

clone size: .
J gene: TRBJ1-2
D gene: .
V gene: TRBV6-5
CDR3 protein: CASSYYAASYGYTF
CDR3 DNA: TGTGCCAGCAGTTACTATGCGGCCTCCTATGGCTACACCTTC

clone size: many
J gene: TRBJ2-2
D gene: TRBD1
V gene: TRBV7-2
CDR3 protein: CASSQRQGNGELFF
CDR3 DNA: TGTGCCAGCAGCCAGAGACAGGGGAACGGGGAGCTGTTTTTT

clone size: few
J gene: TRBJ2-7
D gene: TRBD1
V gene: TRBV28
CDR3 protein: CASTRPTGSSYEQYF
CDR3 DNA: TGTGCCAGCACCCGCCCGACAGGGAGCTCCTACGAGCAGTACTTC

clone size: few
J gene: TRBJ2-1
D gene: .
V gene: TRBV6-5
CDR3 protein: CASSYSSSGLRSYNEQFF
CDR3 DNA: TGTGCCAGCAGTTACTCCTCTTCGGGACTCAGAAGTTACAATGAGCAGTTCTTC

clone size: .
J gene: TRBJ2-3
D gene: .
V gene: TRBV28
CDR3 protein: CASSLGHALGTQYF
CDR3 DNA: TGTGCCAGCAGTTTAGGTCACGCCCTGGGTACGCAGTATTTT

clone size: few
J gene: TRBJ2-3
D gene: TRBD1
V gene: TRBV7-2
CDR3 protein: CASSLGGQGVSDTQYF
CDR3 DNA: TGTGCCAGCAGCTTAGGGGGACAGGGGGTCTCAGATACGCAGTATTTT

clone size: .
J gene: TRBJ2-1
D gene: TRBD2
V gene: TRBV5-1
CDR3 protein: CASSLATSGGANEQFF
CDR3 DNA: TGCGCCAGCAGCTTGGCAACTAGCGGGGGGGCCAATGAGCAGTTCTTC

clone size: few
J gene: TRBJ2-1
D gene: .
V gene: TRBV11-2
CDR3 protein: CASSLEAGWINEQFF
CDR3 DNA: TGTGCCAGCAGCTTAGAAGCGGGCTGGATCAATGAGCAGTTCTTC

clone size: .
J gene: TRBJ2-3
D gene: TRBD2
V gene: TRBV6-2/TRBV6-3
CDR3 protein: CASRFGGDYTQYF
CDR3 DNA: TGTGCCAGCAGATTCGGGGGGGATTATACGCAGTATTTT

clone size: few
J gene: TRBJ1-5
D gene: .
V gene: TRBV7-2
CDR3 protein: CASSRASRGQPQHF
CDR3 DNA: TGTGCCAGCAGCCGGGCCTCCCGAGGCCAGCCCCAGCATTTT

clone size: few
J gene: TRBJ2-7
D gene: .
V gene: TRBV5-5
CDR3 protein: CASSLVRTYEQYF
CDR3 DNA: TGTGCCAGCAGCTTGGTCAGAACCTACGAGCAGTACTTC

clone size: few
J gene: TRBJ1-2
D gene: .
V gene: TRBV29-1
CDR3 protein: CSVLPDQNIYGYTF
CDR3 DNA: TGCAGCGTTCTCCCCGACCAGAATATCTATGGCTACACCTTC

clone size: .
J gene: TRBJ2-1
D gene: .
V gene: TRBV12-3/TRBV12-4
CDR3 protein: CASSPYGSVGNEQFF
CDR3 DNA: TGTGCCAGCAGTCCCTATGGCTCGGTAGGAAATGAGCAGTTCTTC

clone size: many
J gene: TRBJ1-1
D gene: .
V gene: TRBV6-6
CDR3 protein: CASRSREHTEAFF
CDR3 DNA: TGTGCCAGCAGGAGCAGGGAACACACTGAAGCTTTCTTT

clone size: many
J gene: TRBJ2-3
D gene: .
V gene: TRBV12-3/TRBV12-4
CDR3 protein: CASSPPGFLADTQYF
CDR3 DNA: TGTGCCAGCAGTCCCCCAGGTTTCTTGGCAGATACGCAGTATTTT

clone size: few
J gene: TRBJ2-3
D gene: .
V gene: TRBV6-1
CDR3 protein: CASSESNRSPDTQYF
CDR3 DNA: TGTGCCAGCAGTGAATCAAATCGTTCCCCAGATACGCAGTATTTT

clone size: few
J gene: TRBJ2-6
D gene: .
V gene: TRBV11-2
CDR3 protein: CASSLDWLGANVLTF
CDR3 DNA: TGTGCCAGCAGCTTAGATTGGTTGGGGGCCAACGTCCTGACTTTC

clone size: many
J gene: TRBJ2-3
D gene: .
V gene: TRBV30
CDR3 protein: CAWSRTSTDTQYF
CDR3 DNA: TGTGCCTGGAGTAGAACGAGCACAGATACGCAGTATTTT

clone size: few
J gene: TRBJ1-1
D gene: .
V gene: TRBV30
CDR3 protein: CACRTYLNTEAFF
CDR3 DNA: TGTGCCTGCCGGACATATTTGAACACTGAAGCTTTCTTT

clone size: many
J gene: TRBJ2-1
D gene: TRBD1
V gene: TRBV7-2
CDR3 protein: CASSPFAGGINNEQFF
CDR3 DNA: TGTGCCAGCAGCCCCTTCGCAGGGGGTATCAACAATGAGCAGTTCTTC

clone size: few
J gene: TRBJ1-6
D gene: .
V gene: TRBV7-2
CDR3 protein: CASSPSPDYNSPLHF
CDR3 DNA: TGTGCCAGCAGCCCTAGCCCGGATTATAATTCACCCCTCCACTTT

clone size: many
J gene: TRBJ1-6
D gene: .
V gene: TRBV2
CDR3 protein: CASRKTGFNSPLHF
CDR3 DNA: TGTGCCAGCAGAAAGACAGGTTTTAATTCACCCCTCCACTTT

clone size: few
J gene: TRBJ2-1
D gene: .
V gene: TRBV4-3
CDR3 protein: CASSPKGSRGYNEQFF
CDR3 DNA: TGCGCCAGCAGCCCGAAGGGGTCGAGGGGGTACAATGAGCAGTTCTTC

clone size: few
J gene: TRBJ1-6
D gene: TRBD1
V gene: TRBV3-1
CDR3 protein: CASSPRDRDNSPLHF
CDR3 DNA: TGTGCCAGCAGCCCCCGGGACAGGGATAATTCACCCCTCCACTTT

clone size: few
J gene: TRBJ2-1
D gene: .
V gene: TRBV4-1
CDR3 protein: CASSQDAGANQFF
CDR3 DNA: TGCGCCAGCAGCCAAGATGCAGGGGCTAACCAGTTCTTC

clone size: .
J gene: TRBJ2-4
D gene: .
V gene: TRBV14
CDR3 protein: CASSQEWAELAKNIQYF
CDR3 DNA: TGTGCCAGCAGCCAAGAGTGGGCAGAGCTAGCCAAAAACATTCAGTACTTC

clone size: .
J gene: TRBJ2-1
D gene: .
V gene: TRBV4-2
CDR3 protein: CASSQGKRGSTLYNEQFF
CDR3 DNA: TGTGCCAGCAGCCAAGGGAAGCGAGGCTCCACCTTGTACAATGAGCAGTTCTTC

clone size: many
J gene: TRBJ2-1
D gene: .
V gene: TRBV12-3/TRBV12-4
CDR3 protein: CASSLIPAVGEQFF
CDR3 DNA: TGTGCCAGCAGTTTGATCCCGGCGGTTGGTGAGCAGTTCTTC

clone size: few
J gene: TRBJ2-2
D gene: .
V gene: TRBV7-2
CDR3 protein: CASSLDYWDDTGELFF
CDR3 DNA: TGTGCCAGCAGCTTAGATTACTGGGACGACACCGGGGAGCTGTTTTTT

clone size: .
J gene: TRBJ2-3
D gene: TRBD2
V gene: TRBV7-9
CDR3 protein: CASSLVGTSSTDTQYF
CDR3 DNA: TGTGCCAGCAGCTTAGTGGGGACTAGCAGCACAGATACGCAGTATTTT

clone size: .
J gene: TRBJ2-1
D gene: .
V gene: TRBV6-1
CDR3 protein: CASSLRGYDEQFF
CDR3 DNA: TGTGCCAGCAGTCTCCGCGGATATGATGAGCAGTTCTTC

clone size: many
J gene: TRBJ2-7
D gene: TRBD2
V gene: TRBV28
CDR3 protein: CASSLASGGKQYF
CDR3 DNA: TGTGCCAGCAGTTTAGCATCGGGGGGGAAGCAGTACTTC

clone size: many
J gene: TRBJ2-1
D gene: .
V gene: TRBV12-3/TRBV12-4
CDR3 protein: CASSPGWAYNEQFF
CDR3 DNA: TGTGCCAGCAGTCCTGGTTGGGCCTACAATGAGCAGTTCTTC

clone size: .
J gene: TRBJ1-2
D gene: TRBD1
V gene: TRBV10-3
CDR3 protein: CAIRDRGNDYGYTF
CDR3 DNA: TGTGCCATCAGAGACAGGGGAAATGACTATGGCTACACCTTC

clone size: few
J gene: TRBJ2-2
D gene: .
V gene: TRBV11-2
CDR3 protein: CASSSRARGTGELFF
CDR3 DNA: TGTGCCAGCAGCTCCAGGGCCAGAGGTACCGGGGAGCTGTTTTTT

clone size: few
J gene: TRBJ2-5
D gene: .
V gene: TRBV28
CDR3 protein: CASRSGAETQYF
CDR3 DNA: TGTGCCAGCCGCTCGGGCGCGGAGACCCAGTACTTC

clone size: many
J gene: TRBJ2-1
D gene: .
V gene: TRBV3-1
CDR3 protein: CASSQGAPTIPYNEQFF
CDR3 DNA: TGTGCCAGCAGCCAAGGGGCGCCTACCATTCCCTACAATGAGCAGTTCTTC

clone size: .
J gene: TRBJ1-1
D gene: TRBD1
V gene: TRBV6-1
CDR3 protein: CASRGGQVMNTEAFF
CDR3 DNA: TGTGCCAGCAGGGGAGGACAGGTTATGAACACTGAAGCTTTCTTT

clone size: .
J gene: TRBJ2-7
D gene: .
V gene: TRBV11-2
CDR3 protein: CASSTARGGLGEQYF
CDR3 DNA: TGTGCCAGCAGCACCGCCCGAGGGGGACTGGGAGAGCAGTACTTC

clone size: .
J gene: TRBJ1-5
D gene: TRBD1
V gene: TRBV10-3
CDR3 protein: CANRQGSNQPQHF
CDR3 DNA: TGTGCCAACCGACAGGGGAGCAATCAGCCCCAGCATTTT

clone size: many
J gene: TRBJ2-1
D gene: .
V gene: TRBV11-2
CDR3 protein: CASSLLVGTAVLNEQFF
CDR3 DNA: TGTGCCAGCAGCTTATTAGTCGGGACGGCCGTCCTTAATGAGCAGTTCTTC

clone size: .
J gene: TRBJ2-1
D gene: TRBD2
V gene: TRBV29-1
CDR3 protein: CSVERGLAGPEQFF
CDR3 DNA: TGCAGCGTTGAGCGGGGGCTAGCGGGACCGGAGCAGTTCTTC

clone size: .
J gene: TRBJ1-1
D gene: .
V gene: TRBV4-3
CDR3 protein: CASSQDKGGHTETFF
CDR3 DNA: TGCGCCAGCAGCCAAGATAAGGGAGGACATACTGAAACTTTCTTT

clone size: few
J gene: TRBJ2-3
D gene: .
V gene: TRBV4-2
CDR3 protein: CASSHTGNPDTQYF
CDR3 DNA: TGTGCCAGCAGCCACACAGGGAACCCAGATACGCAGTATTTT

clone size: few
J gene: TRBJ2-5
D gene: .
V gene: TRBV5-5
CDR3 protein: CASRLLGLETQYF
CDR3 DNA: TGTGCCAGCAGACTACTGGGGCTGGAGACCCAGTACTTC